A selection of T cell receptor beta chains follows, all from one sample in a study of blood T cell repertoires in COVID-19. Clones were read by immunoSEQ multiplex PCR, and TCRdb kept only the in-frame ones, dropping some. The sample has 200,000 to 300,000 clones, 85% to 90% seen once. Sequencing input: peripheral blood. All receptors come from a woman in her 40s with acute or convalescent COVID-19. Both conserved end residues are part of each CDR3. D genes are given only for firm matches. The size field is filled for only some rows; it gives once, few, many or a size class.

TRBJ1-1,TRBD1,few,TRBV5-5,CASRYTGEAFF,TGTGCCAGCAGATATACAGGGGAGGCTTTCTTT
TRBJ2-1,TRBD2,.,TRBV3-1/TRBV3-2,CASRNSGGARNEQFF,TGTGCCAGCAGAAATAGCGGGGGGGCGAGAAATGAGCAGTTCTTC
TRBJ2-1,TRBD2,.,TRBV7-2,CASSPLAGGRNEQFF,TGTGCCAGCAGCCCCCTAGCGGGGGGAAGAAATGAGCAGTTCTTC
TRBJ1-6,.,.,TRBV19,CASSRARAVNSPLHF,TGTGCCAGTAGTAGAGCGAGGGCGGTTAATTCACCCCTCCACTTT
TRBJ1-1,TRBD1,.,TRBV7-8,CASSLGTGTPEAFF,TGTGCCAGCAGCTTAGGGACAGGCACACCTGAAGCTTTCTTT
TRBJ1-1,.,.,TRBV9,CASSPGSLNMNTEAFF,TGTGCCAGCAGCCCAGGCTCTTTGAATATGAACACTGAAGCTTTCTTT
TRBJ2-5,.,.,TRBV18,CASSPQGIETQYF,TGTGCCAGCTCACCACAGGGGATAGAGACCCAGTACTTC
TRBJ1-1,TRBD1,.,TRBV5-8,CASSLDRGAEEAFF,TGTGCCAGCAGCTTGGACAGGGGAGCGGAAGAAGCTTTCTTT
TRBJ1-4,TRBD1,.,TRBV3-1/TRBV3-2,CASSLYDRAGEKLFF,TGTGCCAGCAGCCTATACGACAGGGCGGGTGAAAAACTGTTTTTT
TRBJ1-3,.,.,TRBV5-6,CASSPERVNGNTIYF,TGTGCCAGCAGCCCGGAGAGGGTAAATGGAAACACCATATATTTT
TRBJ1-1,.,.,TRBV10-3,CASGQPNTEAFF,TGTGCCAGCGGACAGCCGAACACTGAAGCTTTCTTT
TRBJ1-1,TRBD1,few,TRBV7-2,CASRRSDREPEAFF,TGTGCCAGCCGACGCAGTGACAGGGAACCCGAAGCTTTCTTT
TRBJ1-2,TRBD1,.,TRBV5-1,CASSSAGTGIYTF,TGCGCCAGCAGCTCCGCCGGGACAGGGATCTACACCTTC
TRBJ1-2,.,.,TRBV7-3,CASSPRGGGNYGYTF,TGTGCCAGCAGCCCCCGGGGAGGGGGTAACTATGGCTACACCTTC
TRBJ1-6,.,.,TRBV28,CASTPGQSDISYNSPLHF,TGTGCCAGCACCCCGGGACAATCGGATATTTCGTATAATTCACCCCTCCACTTT
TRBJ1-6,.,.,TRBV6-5,CAAAAPGRPLHF,TGTGCCGCCGCAGCTCCGGGGAGACCCCTCCACTTT
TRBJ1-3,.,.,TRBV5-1,CASSLQGNTIYF,TGCGCCAGCAGCCTACAGGGAAACACCATATATTTT
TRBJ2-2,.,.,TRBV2,CASSPQQLNTGELFF,TGTGCCAGCAGTCCTCAACAGTTAAACACCGGGGAGCTGTTTTTT
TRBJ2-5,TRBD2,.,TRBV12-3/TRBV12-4,CASTRGLAETQYF,TGTGCCAGCACCCGGGGACTAGCGGAGACCCAGTACTTC
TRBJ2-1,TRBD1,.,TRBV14,CASSFGDRVYNEQFF,TGTGCCAGCAGCTTCGGAGACAGGGTCTACAATGAGCAGTTCTTC
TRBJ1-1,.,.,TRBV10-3,CAISESWEGTEAFF,TGTGCCATCAGTGAGTCCTGGGAGGGCACTGAAGCTTTCTTT
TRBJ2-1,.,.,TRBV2,CATSPYNEQFF,TGTGCCACCTCCCCGTACAATGAGCAGTTCTTC
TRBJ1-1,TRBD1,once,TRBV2,CASRGDSMNTEAFF,TGTGCCAGCAGGGGGGACAGCATGAACACTGAAGCTTTCTTT
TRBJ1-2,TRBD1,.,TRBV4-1,CASSQGAIDRVPYGYTF,TGCGCCAGCAGCCAAGGGGCCATTGACAGGGTACCCTATGGCTACACCTTC
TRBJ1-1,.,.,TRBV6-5,CASNPYLVNTEAFF,TGTGCCAGCAATCCCTATTTGGTGAACACTGAAGCTTTCTTT
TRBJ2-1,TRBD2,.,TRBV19,CASSRRLAGVREQFF,TGTGCCAGTAGTAGGCGACTAGCGGGGGTACGCGAGCAGTTCTTC
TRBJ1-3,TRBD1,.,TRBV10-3,CAISPGTGYGNTIYF,TGTGCCATCAGCCCTGGGACAGGGTATGGAAACACCATATATTTT
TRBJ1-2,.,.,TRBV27,CASSLSLSGASYGYTF,TGTGCCAGCAGTTTATCGTTATCTGGGGCGAGCTATGGCTACACCTTC
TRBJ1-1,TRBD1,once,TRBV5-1,CASAGTGRGTEAFF,TGCGCCAGCGCGGGGACAGGGCGGGGAACTGAAGCTTTCTTT
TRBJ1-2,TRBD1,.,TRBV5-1,CASSWGQAVGYTF,TGCGCCAGCAGCTGGGGACAGGCAGTTGGCTACACCTTC
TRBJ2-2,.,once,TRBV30,CAWSVFAGASTGELFF,TGTGCCTGGAGTGTGTTCGCGGGGGCGTCCACCGGGGAGCTGTTTTTT
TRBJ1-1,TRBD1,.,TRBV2,CASISDRAGTEAFF,TGTGCCAGCATCAGCGACAGGGCGGGGACTGAAGCTTTCTTT
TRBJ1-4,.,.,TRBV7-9,CASSPSAGAHTNEKLFF,TGTGCCAGCAGCCCCTCCGCGGGGGCGCATACTAATGAAAAACTGTTTTTT
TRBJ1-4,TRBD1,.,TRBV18,CASSRPGQGNEKLFF,TGTGCCAGCTCCCGGCCGGGACAGGGGAATGAAAAACTGTTTTTT
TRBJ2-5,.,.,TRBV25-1,CASSEYTPPGETQYF,TGTGCCAGCAGTGAATATACACCACCGGGAGAGACCCAGTACTTC
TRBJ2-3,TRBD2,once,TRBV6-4,CASSLQRGSDTQYF,TGTGCCAGCAGTCTCCAGCGGGGTTCAGATACGCAGTATTTT
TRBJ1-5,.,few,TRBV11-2,CASSLRLGENQPQHF,TGTGCCAGCAGCTTAAGGCTAGGGGAAAATCAGCCCCAGCATTTT
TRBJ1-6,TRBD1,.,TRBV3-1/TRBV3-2,CASSRTGDNSPLHF,TGTGCCAGCAGCCGTACAGGGGATAATTCACCCCTCCACTTT
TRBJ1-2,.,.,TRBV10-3,CAIRAAGDYGYTF,TGTGCCATCAGGGCAGCAGGGGACTATGGCTACACCTTC
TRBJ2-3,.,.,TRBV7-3,CASSETDTQYF,TGTGCCAGCAGCGAGACAGATACGCAGTATTTT
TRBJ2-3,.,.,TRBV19,CASQGEADTQYF,TGTGCCAGCCAGGGGGAGGCAGATACGCAGTATTTT
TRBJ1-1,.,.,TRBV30,CAWSVRQLEAFF,TGTGCCTGGAGTGTACGACAGCTTGAAGCTTTCTTT
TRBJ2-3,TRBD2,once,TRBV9,CASSVSGGADTQYF,TGTGCCAGCAGCGTCAGCGGGGGGGCAGATACGCAGTATTTT
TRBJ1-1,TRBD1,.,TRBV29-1,CSGTGVNRNTEAFF,TGCAGCGGGACAGGGGTCAATCGGAACACTGAAGCTTTCTTT
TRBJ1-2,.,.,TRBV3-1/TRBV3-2,CASSRRRDYGYTF,TGTGCCAGCAGCCGGAGGAGGGACTATGGCTACACCTTC
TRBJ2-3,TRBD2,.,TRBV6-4,CASSSGGATDTQYF,TGTGCCAGCAGCAGCGGGGGGGCCACAGATACGCAGTATTTT
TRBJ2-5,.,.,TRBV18,CASSVLAGQETQYF,TGTGCCAGCTCAGTTCTAGCTGGCCAAGAGACCCAGTACTTC
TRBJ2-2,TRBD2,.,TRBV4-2,CASSVQTRGLAGGHNGELFF,TGTGCCAGCAGCGTCCAAACTAGAGGTCTAGCGGGGGGGCACAACGGGGAGCTGTTTTTT
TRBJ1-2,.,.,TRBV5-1,CASSLGATGYGYTF,TGCGCCAGCAGCTTGGGCGCGACAGGCTATGGCTACACCTTC
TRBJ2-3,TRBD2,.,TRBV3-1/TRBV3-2,CASSDAYGISASGGVSDTQYF,TGTGCCAGCAGCGACGCCTATGGGATTAGTGCTAGCGGGGGGGTTTCAGATACGCAGTATTTT
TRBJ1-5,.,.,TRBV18,CASSPRQANSNQPQHF,TGTGCCAGCTCACCACGGCAGGCGAATAGCAATCAGCCCCAGCATTTT
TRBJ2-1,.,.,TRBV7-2,CASSIHRAGANNEQFF,TGTGCCAGCAGCATCCACAGGGCGGGGGCCAACAATGAGCAGTTCTTC
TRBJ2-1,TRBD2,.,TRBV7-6,CASSSLRTRSSYNEQFF,TGTGCCAGCAGCTCTCTTCGGACTAGATCCTCCTACAATGAGCAGTTCTTC
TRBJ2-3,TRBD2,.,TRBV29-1,CSASGTDTQYF,TGCAGCGCTAGCGGAACAGATACGCAGTATTTT
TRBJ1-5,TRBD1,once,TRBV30,CAWSKGAYSNQPQHF,TGTGCCTGGAGTAAGGGGGCCTATAGCAATCAGCCCCAGCATTTT
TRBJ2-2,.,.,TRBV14,CASSQGTANTGELFF,TGTGCCAGCAGCCAAGGGACAGCGAACACCGGGGAGCTGTTTTTT
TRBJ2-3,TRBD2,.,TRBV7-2,CASSFRTSGGTNTDTQYF,TGTGCCAGCAGCTTTAGGACTAGCGGGGGAACTAACACAGATACGCAGTATTTT
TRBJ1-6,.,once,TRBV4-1,CASSQTRGGSLHF,TGCGCCAGCAGCCAAACACGGGGGGGATCCCTCCACTTT
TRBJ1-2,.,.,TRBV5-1,CASSLGSQKHGYTF,TGCGCCAGCAGCTTGGGGTCGCAAAAGCATGGCTACACCTTC